Listed here is a single TCR beta chain. The antigen remains undetermined. Germline loops: CDR1 SGHTA, CDR2 FQGNSA. This CDR3 has 14 amino acids. V lost 5 bases to trimming and J lost 2 bases; unmatched junction nucleotides: 4. The table came from immunoSEQ multiplex PCR; TCRdb's copy has only in-frame clones and leaves some out. The top ten hold 7.5% to 8% of the sample, which has about 120,000 clones, about 90% seen once. This sample is drawn from a study of T cell responses to AZD1222 COVID-19 vaccine. Whole-study findings and limits: Of spike-specific TCRs, nearly half reportedly target regions left unmutated in variants. Repertoires in all cases were sampled only once the peak T cell response had passed.

This clonotype originated in an adult in good health. V usage is TRBV7-2 and J usage is TRBJ1-2; TRBD1 agrees at 8 bases. Sequenced material: peripheral blood, taken on day 0 of AZD1222 vaccination. The CDR3 loop is CASSLGQGNYGYTF. Written as DNA, the CDR3 is TGTGCCAGCAGCCTAGGACAGGGAAACTATGGCTACACCTTC.